This T cell receptor (beta chain) is from a study of T cell repertoires in cytomegalovirus infection. In its sample, this clonotype was seen a few times. Its target is unknown. This CDR3 has 15 residues. Between the trimmed V and J ends, which lost 2 bases and 1 base, there was a span of 6 bases. Study-wide points: Cumulative public TCR beta family frequency identified CMV carriers with the relevant HLA.

MiXCR, applied by TCRdb to the reads, yields one record per CDR3 protein. The sample contains hundreds of thousands of distinct CDR3 sequences, 31% of which appear only once. J is TRBJ2-6 and V is TRBV12-3 or TRBV12-4; no definite D call. Material: cultured CD8+ T cells from PBMCs, obtained from culture after CMV antigen stimulation. The receptor was isolated from a human donor in good health (CMV status not recorded). Some clones in this sample may be carry-over from other donors' samples. Written as DNA, the CDR3 is TGTGCCAGCAGTTTAAGTATATCTGGGGCCAACGTCCTGACTTTC. It codes for CASSLSISGANVLTF.